This paragraph covers one TCR beta chain sequence. The data were obtained in a study of control samples from healthy donors and cancer patients. Trimming took 3 bases from V and 4 from J; bases not matched to a gene: 0. CDR3 length: 15 amino acids. Per the germline V gene, CDR1 is SGHAT and CDR2 is FQNNGV. Only in-frame clones appear in the TCRdb table, and some are missing; sequencing was by immunoSEQ multiplex PCR. The data contain tens of thousands of clones, 85% to 95% of them singletons. The clonotype comes from a young woman in good health. The rearrangement links TRBV11-2 to TRBJ2-2; the match to TRBD1 covers 12 bases. The sequenced material came from blood. The chain's CDR3 is CASSLGQGATGELFF. The CDR3 DNA follows: TGTGCCAGCAGCTTGGGACAGGGGGCCACCGGGGAGCTGTTTTTT.